This TCR beta chain derives from a study of CD8 T cells in ankylosing spondylitis. TCRdb re-analysed the 5' RACE reads in MiXCR, keeping a single row per CDR3 protein. The profile covers about 220,000 distinct CDR3 sequences, with about a quarter appearing a single time and just over 6.5% taken by the ten largest. This clonotype was observed at least ten times. This receptor was identified in a male donor with ankylosing spondylitis or in good health (not recorded which). The sequencing sample was made of blood, either unsorted or a sorted T cell fraction (not recorded which).

The CDR3 reads CASSPRGDLPLPEQFF. The CDR3 DNA sequence: TGCGCCAGCAGCCCAAGAGGGGACCTCCCGTTGCCGGAGCAGTTCTTC. V and J are TRBV5-1 and TRBJ2-1, with D perhaps TRBD1 or TRBD2 (5 bases each). The CDR3 runs to 16 residues. With 4 bases removed from V and 10 bases from J, the gap between germline ends came to 24 bases. Germline lookup yields CDR1 SGHRS and CDR2 YFSETQ.